This T cell receptor (beta chain) was identified during a study of Ad26.COV2.S vaccination and SARS-CoV-2 variants. Regarding the study as a whole: Breadth, reportedly substantial, characterized the spike-specific CD8+ and CD4+ T cell responses after vaccination.

The treatment was: about 20 received Ad26.COV2.S at low or high dose, single or two shots; 5 received placebo; per-sample allocation not given. Collection of samples fell on day 63 after the first vaccine or placebo injection. Boston supplied an adult donor aged 18-55 years. An Ad26 vector expressing Wuhan-strain SARS-CoV-2 spike constituted the vaccine. About this clone: The antigen is undetermined.

The germline V gene encodes CDR1 MNHEY and CDR2 SMNVEV (reference sequence). The CDR3 is 15 amino acids. V lost 6 bases to trimming and J lost 1 base; unmatched junction nucleotides: 8. The repertoire was sequenced with immunoSEQ multiplex PCR; TCRdb's copy has only in-frame clones and lacks some. Of 430,000 or so clones listed, approximately 90% are singletons. The input for sequencing was peripheral blood, taken in a trial of Ad26.COV2.S vaccine versus placebo. The TCR comes from a person aged 18-60 years who received the Ad26.COV2.S COVID-19 vaccine or a placebo. The chain joins TRBV27 to TRBJ1-2; 7 bases map to TRBD1. The CDR3: CASSPRGAVNYGYTF. In nucleotides, the CDR3 is TGTGCCAGCAGCCCCAGGGGGGCTGTTAACTATGGCTACACCTTC.